This is a list of T cell receptor beta chains from one sample in a study of response to subunit inactivated influenza vaccine. TCRdb re-analysed the RT-PCR reads in MiXCR, keeping a single row per CDR3 protein. Of under 550,000 distinct CDR3 sequences detected, 7.6% appear once; the ten largest clones hold over 10%. The sequencing here drew on PBMCs from blood, taken around 25 months after vaccination. Receptors were obtained from a man aged 50 to 69 who received an inactivated influenza vaccine. Each CDR3 is given with its conserved first and last residue. D genes are given only for firm matches. A clone size is listed for some rows: how often the clone was seen (once, few, many), or a class if it is expanded.

size	D	V	J	DNA	CDR3
many	-	TRBV3-1	TRBJ2-1	TGTGCCAGCAGCCAAGGTACGCAACCGAATGAGCAGTTCTTC	CASSQGTQPNEQFF
many	-	TRBV7-9	TRBJ2-3	TGTGCCAGCAGCTTAGCCGGAGGCCTTCGAGGAACCTTCACAGATACGCAGTATTTT	CASSLAGGLRGTFTDTQYF
few	TRBD2	TRBV6-5	TRBJ2-1	TGTGCCAGCAGTTACGGTAGCGGGGGGGCACTGAGGGATGAGCAGTTCTTC	CASSYGSGGALRDEQFF
few	-	TRBV24-1	TRBJ2-2	TGTGCCACCAGTGATTTTTGGAAGGCAGGGACGAACACCGGGGAGCTGTTTTTT	CATSDFWKAGTNTGELFF
-	-	TRBV20-1	TRBJ2-2	TGCAGTGCTAGAGATTGGCCCGGGACCGGGGAGCTGTTTTTT	CSARDWPGTGELFF
many	TRBD1	TRBV10-3	TRBJ1-1	TGTGCCATCAGTGGGGGACAGATTTACACTGAAGCTTTCTTT	CAISGGQIYTEAFF
few	-	TRBV4-1	TRBJ2-7	TGCGCCAGCAGCCAAGCCCCGGACGAAACCTACGAGCAGTACTTC	CASSQAPDETYEQYF
many	TRBD2	TRBV7-2	TRBJ2-1	TGTGCCAGCAGCTTAGCGCTGGGAACCAGACTAGCCCACAACTCCTACAATGAGCAGTTCTTC	CASSLALGTRLAHNSYNEQFF
few	-	TRBV7-7	TRBJ2-3	TGTGCCAGCAGCTTAGTTCTAGTGGCCAGCACAGATACGCAGTATTTT	CASSLVLVASTDTQYF
-	TRBD2	TRBV20-1	TRBJ2-5	TGCAGTGCTAGAGAAGGGACTAGCGTGATAAAGACCCAGTACTTC	CSAREGTSVIKTQYF
many	-	TRBV5-1	TRBJ2-7	TGCGCCAGCAGCATCCAGGGCTCCTACGAGCAGTACTTC	CASSIQGSYEQYF
-	-	TRBV7-2	TRBJ2-7	TGTGCCAGCAGCTCCGTCGTGAATCGCGAGCAGTACTTC	CASSSVVNREQYF
many	TRBD2	TRBV20-1	TRBJ2-1	TGCAGTGCTTCGGGACTAGCGGGAGGCAATGAGCAGTTCTTC	CSASGLAGGNEQFF
-	-	TRBV20-1	TRBJ2-2	TGCAGTGCTAGGAGCCAGAACACCGGGGAGCTGTTTTTT	CSARSQNTGELFF
few	-	TRBV20-1	TRBJ2-2	TGCAGTGCTAGAATCCCGGGGGTCGGGGAGCTGTTTTTT	CSARIPGVGELFF
-	-	TRBV29-1	TRBJ2-2	TGCCGCGCTTATCACGCCGGGGAGCTGTTTTTT	CRAYHAGELFF
-	-	TRBV9	TRBJ1-1	TGTGCCAGCAGCGTAGATCCGGGACACGAGATGGGTGAAGCTTTCTTT	CASSVDPGHEMGEAFF
many	-	TRBV2	TRBJ1-5	TGTGCCAGCAGGGCGGCACAGCTCAATCAGCCCCAGCATTTT	CASRAAQLNQPQHF
few	TRBD2	TRBV7-8	TRBJ2-3	TGTGCCAGCAGCCCCCGGACTAGCGGGAGGGCCTATGGAGATACGCAGTATTTT	CASSPRTSGRAYGDTQYF
many	TRBD1	TRBV10-3	TRBJ2-3	TGTGCCATCAGTTCGGGACAGAGCACAGATACGCAGTATTTT	CAISSGQSTDTQYF
-	TRBD1	TRBV6-5	TRBJ1-2	TGTGCCAGCAGTTACGCCACACAGGGGTCCTATGGCTACACCTTC	CASSYATQGSYGYTF
few	TRBD2	TRBV5-1	TRBJ2-3	TGCGCCAGCAGCTTCGGGACTAGCGGGAGAGGGGGCACAGATACGCAGTATTTT	CASSFGTSGRGGTDTQYF
-	-	TRBV6-5	TRBJ2-7	TGTGCCAGCAGTTACTCTCGGGGGCGGTTTAGCTCCTACGAGCAGTACTTC	CASSYSRGRFSSYEQYF
-	-	TRBV5-6	TRBJ2-7	TGTGCCAGCAGCTTGGCGTGGGGGGTCCACGAGCAGTACTTC	CASSLAWGVHEQYF